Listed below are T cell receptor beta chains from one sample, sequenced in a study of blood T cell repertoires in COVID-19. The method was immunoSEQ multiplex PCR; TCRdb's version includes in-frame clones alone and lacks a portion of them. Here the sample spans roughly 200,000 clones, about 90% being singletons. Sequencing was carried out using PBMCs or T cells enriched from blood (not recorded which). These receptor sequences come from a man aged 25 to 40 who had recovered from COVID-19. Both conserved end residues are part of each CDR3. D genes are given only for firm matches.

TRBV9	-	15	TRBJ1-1	CASSPQTGLNTEAFF	TGTGCCAGCAGCCCCCAGACAGGCTTGAACACTGAAGCTTTCTTT
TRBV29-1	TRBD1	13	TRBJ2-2	CSVRGLDAGELFF	TGCAGCGTCAGGGGGCTAGATGCCGGGGAGCTGTTTTTT
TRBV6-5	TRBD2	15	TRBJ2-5	CASRFSGGYQETQYF	TGTGCCAGCAGATTTAGCGGGGGATACCAAGAGACCCAGTACTTC
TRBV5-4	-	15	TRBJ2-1	CASSSTGWSYNEQFF	TGTGCCAGCAGCTCCACAGGGTGGTCCTACAATGAGCAGTTCTTC
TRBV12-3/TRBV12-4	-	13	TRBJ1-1	CASSFGGNTEAFF	TGTGCCAGCAGTTTCGGAGGGAACACTGAAGCTTTCTTT
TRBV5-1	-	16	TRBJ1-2	CASSLAETQGITGYTF	TGCGCCAGCAGCTTGGCTGAGACTCAGGGCATTACTGGCTACACCTTC
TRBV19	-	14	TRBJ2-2	CASSIGLNTGELFF	TGTGCCAGTAGTATAGGACTGAACACCGGGGAGCTGTTTTTT
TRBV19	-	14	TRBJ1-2	CASSIEEGLYGYTF	TGTGCCAGTAGTATAGAGGAGGGGCTCTATGGCTACACCTTC
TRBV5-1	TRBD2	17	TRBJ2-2	CASSLGGLADNTGELFF	TGCGCCAGCAGCTTGGGGGGACTAGCGGACAACACCGGGGAGCTGTTTTTT
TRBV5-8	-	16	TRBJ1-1	CASSSYTGISGTEAFF	TGTGCCAGCAGCTCGTATACAGGGATCTCCGGCACTGAAGCTTTCTTT
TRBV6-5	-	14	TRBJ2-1	CASSTRSSYNEQFF	TGTGCCAGCTCAACAAGGAGCTCCTACAATGAGCAGTTCTTC
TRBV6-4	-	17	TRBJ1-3	CASSDDRLGRTGNTIYF	TGTGCCAGCAGTGACGACAGGCTTGGTCGAACTGGAAACACCATATATTTT
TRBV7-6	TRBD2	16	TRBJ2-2	CASSLGLAGNTGELFF	TGTGCCAGCAGCTTAGGACTAGCGGGGAACACCGGGGAGCTGTTTTTT
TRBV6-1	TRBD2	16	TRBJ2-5	CASSDVPGGLWETQYF	TGTGCCAGCAGTGATGTCCCCGGGGGGTTATGGGAGACCCAGTACTTC